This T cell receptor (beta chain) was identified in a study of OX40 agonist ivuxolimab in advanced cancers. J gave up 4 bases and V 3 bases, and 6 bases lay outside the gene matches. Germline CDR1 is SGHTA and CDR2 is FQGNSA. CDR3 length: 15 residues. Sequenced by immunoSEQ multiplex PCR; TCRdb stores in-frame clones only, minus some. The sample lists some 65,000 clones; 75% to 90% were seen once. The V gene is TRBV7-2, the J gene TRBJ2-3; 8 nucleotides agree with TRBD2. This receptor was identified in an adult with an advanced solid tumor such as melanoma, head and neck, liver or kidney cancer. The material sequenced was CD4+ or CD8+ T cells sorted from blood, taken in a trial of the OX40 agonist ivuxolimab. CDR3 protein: CASSFALAGADTQYF. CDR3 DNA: TGTGCCAGCAGCTTCGCCCTAGCGGGTGCAGATACGCAGTATTTT.